This T cell receptor (beta chain) was captured in a study of shared clonotypes between healthy human individuals. Study results and caveats: Non-shared clonotypes had lower generation probabilities than those shared by all four donors.

With regard to this clone: Its specificity is not known.

Produced via immunoSEQ multiplex PCR; TCRdb's table is partial and in-frame only. The table shows 2 million to 3 million clones, with roughly 93% occurring only once. The specimen sequenced was naive CD4+ T cells from PBMCs. Sample subset: CD45RA+ positively selected. The sequence came from a young man in good health. Some clones in this sample may be carry-over from other donors' samples.

CDR3 coding DNA: TGTGCCAGCAGTTTCGACCCAACCCACCCCGACAGGGGCCGAAGCTCCTACGAGCAGTACTTC. Protein sequence: CASSFDPTHPDRGRSSYEQYF. The chain couples TRBV27 to TRBJ2-7, with 8 bases that match TRBD1. The CDR3 runs 21 residues. CDR1 and CDR2 (germline): MNHEY, SMNVEV (reference sequence). After removal of 3 bases from V and 0 bases from J, the junction contained 22 bases not matched to a gene.